The 13 T cell receptor beta chains in this list originate from one sample, sequenced in a study of early T cells in non-severe SARS-CoV-2 infection. TCRdb reprocessed the 5' RACE reads with MiXCR, giving one entry per CDR3 protein. The sample contains tens of thousands of distinct CDR3 sequences, less than 15% of which appear only once. The sample was whole blood. Receptors originate from an adult who was a healthcare worker with PCR-confirmed SARS-CoV-2 infection or an uninfected control (not recorded which).

V and J are TRBV7-2 and TRBJ2-1, with D hard to call. The CDR3 length is 13 residues. Germline lookup yields CDR1 SGHTA and CDR2 FQGNSA. V was cut by 0 bases and J by 9 bases, with 9 bases left in between. CDR3 amino acids: CASSLATLSEQFF. For the CDR3, the DNA is TGTGCCAGCAGCTTAGCAACTCTAAGTGAGCAGTTCTTC.

This clonotype was seen many times. The chain joins TRBV6-1 to TRBJ1-6; a weak D match, TRBD1 (6 bases). V was clipped by 7 bases and J by 3 bases, with 13 bases between them. Germline CDR1 reads MNHNS; CDR2 reads SASEGT. This CDR3 is 15 amino acids long. In DNA, the CDR3 is TGTGCCAGCATGTCAGGGGACTACTATAATTCACCCCTCCACTTT. Amino acid sequence: CASMSGDYYNSPLHF.

The rearrangement uses TRBV7-6 and TRBJ2-5, with 8 bases lining up with TRBD2. The CDR3 extends over 15 amino acids. Germline V CDR1 and CDR2: SGHVS, FNYEAQ. The ends lost 7 bases at V and 5 bases at J; junction bases unmatched: 12. This CDR3 is CASTTSNIAGETQYF. In DNA form, the CDR3 reads TGTGCCAGCACAACATCCAATATAGCGGGGGAGACCCAGTACTTC.

The table lists this clonotype with a few counts. The V and J genes are TRBV4-1 and TRBJ1-2, with D uncertain. The germline V and J ends were trimmed by 1 base and 0 bases, with 9 bases remaining between them. The germline V gene has CDR1 MGHRA and CDR2 YSYEKL. The CDR3 consists of 15 residues. CDR3 nucleotide sequence: TGCGCCAGCAGCCAAGTTACGGCAACTAACTATGGCTACACCTTC. This codes for CASSQVTATNYGYTF.

This clonotype was detected ten times or more. The rearrangement uses TRBV21-1 and TRBJ1-1; the tabulated D call, TRBD1, remains unverified against the DNA. TRBV21-1 is labeled a pseudogene. The CDR3 runs 20 residues. This CDR3 is CAVRANNLTLDGKKNTEAFF. The CDR3 DNA follows: TGTGCCGTCCGGGCAAACAACCTTACACTGGATGGGAAAAAGAACACTGAAGCTTTCTTT.

This chain joins TRBV7-2 and TRBJ2-7; D is tentatively TRBD1 or TRBD2 (5 bases each). The CDR3 loop spans 15 amino acids. Germline V gene data show CDR1 as SGHTA and CDR2 as FQGNSA. Trimming left V 5 bases short and J 4 bases short, with 18 bases between. CDR3 DNA: TGTGCCAGCAGCCTAGGGGCAGGGAGTGGGTACGAGCAGTACTTC. Translated, it gives CASSLGAGSGYEQYF.

V gene TRBV24-1 combines with J gene TRBJ2-7; 8 bases fit TRBD2. Germline V gene data show CDR1 as KGHDR and CDR2 as SFDVKD. There are 14 residues in the CDR3. V shed 4 bases, J shed 6 bases, and the junction held 7 bases outside the gene matches. The CDR3: CATSDSGLAPEQYF. CDR3 in DNA: TGTGCCACCAGTGACTCAGGACTAGCCCCCGAGCAGTACTTC.

The chain employs TRBV10-3 and TRBJ2-7; 7 positions match TRBD1. The CDR3 has 13 residues. Germline V gives CDR1 ENHRY, CDR2 SYGVKD. After removal of 6 bases from V and 3 bases from J, the junction contained 5 bases not matched to a gene. Here the CDR3 reads CAIRDRDSYEQYF. The CDR3 DNA reads TGTGCCATCAGGGACCGGGACAGCTACGAGCAGTACTTC.

This clonotype showed up many times. The chain links TRBV6-2 or TRBV6-3 to TRBJ1-2, with 7 nucleotides matching TRBD1. Per germline, CDR1 MNHEY and CDR2 SVGEGT. The CDR3 has 12 residues. V lost 5 bases, J lost 6 bases, and 3 bases stayed unmatched. The CDR3 coding sequence is TGTGCCAGCAGTCGGACAGGCGATGGCTACACCTTC. Translated: CASSRTGDGYTF.

The chain joins TRBV7-6 to TRBJ1-1; 8 bases match TRBD1. Germline V lookup: CDR1 SGHVS, CDR2 FNYEAQ. The CDR3 has 14 residues. V shed 5 bases and J 1 base; nucleotides not matched to a gene: 3. The CDR3 DNA sequence: TGTGCCAGCAGCATTGGACAGGGGAACACTGAAGCTTTCTTT. Translation: CASSIGQGNTEAFF.

In its sample, this clonotype was seen a few times. This sequence joins TRBV10-3 and TRBJ1-1; possibly TRBD1 for D (5 bases). V lost 4 bases and J 5 bases, leaving 5 bases between the germline ends. Germline values: CDR1 ENHRY, CDR2 SYGVKD. This CDR3 has 11 amino acids. CDR3 in DNA: TGTGCCATCAGTGGGGGGACTGAAGCTTTCTTT. It codes for CAISGGTEAFF.

The chain carries TRBV12-3 or TRBV12-4 and TRBJ1-1; TRBD1 might be the D (5 bases). The CDR3 covers 13 residues. The germline V and J ends were trimmed by 8 bases and 1 base, with 11 bases remaining between them. The CDR3 protein is CASGVTGNTEAFF. CDR3 bases: TGTGCCAGCGGAGTTACAGGGAACACTGAAGCTTTCTTT.

In its sample, this clonotype was seen many times. This chain uses TRBV3-1 with TRBJ2-3; no clear D. This CDR3 has 12 amino acids. V lost 4 bases and J 3 bases, leaving 5 bases between the germline ends. Germline V gene data show CDR1 as LGHDT and CDR2 as YNNKEL (reference sequence). CDR3 nucleotides: TGTGCCAGCAGCCGCCAGACAGATACGCAGTATTTT. Translated, it gives CASSRQTDTQYF.